This TCR beta chain was captured by sequencing in a study of T-cell memory formation after mild COVID-19 (dated by TCRdb to about 2021). About the full investigation: TCR sequence clusters from the two donors were largely donor specific. In two donors, T-cell clones that expanded and contracted after mild COVID-19 were followed by sequencing TCRalpha and TCRbeta repertoires longitudinally. The cohort comprised two young, previously healthy adult volunteers, one female and one male. Study-wide conclusions, independent of this receptor: Contracting CD4+ clones turned up mainly in the CM and EM memory subsets, whereas EMRA was where CD8+ clones were enriched. Some responding clones were detected in pre-infection memory, which suggested that pre-existing cross-reactive memory T cells had joined the SARS-CoV-2 response. SARS-CoV-2 specificity was not confirmed for the second-wave clones peaking on day 37. From day 15 to 85, contracting clones showed balanced CD4/CD8 phenotypes, whereas a second wave of clones that expanded from day 15 to 37 leaned towards CD4+. Only a couple of mild cases were covered in the study, and larger cohorts including severe cases with pre-infection samples were considered necessary.

Points on this clonotype: Its antigen is unknown. Nothing much larger sits one base from this clone, and base qualities are not available.

The listed sequencing device is Illumina NovaSeq 6000. TCRalpha and TCRbeta cDNA libraries were constructed by 5'RACE with constant-segment primers, with sample barcodes and unique molecular identifiers being introduced. Trizol reagent was used to extract RNA from every sample. Library amplification was performed in two PCR steps, and a second sample barcode and Illumina TruSeq adapters were introduced in the second step. Sequencing of libraries was performed on an Illumina NovaSeq with 2 x 150 bp paired-end reads. The paper's data handling went like this. With migec v1.2.7, reads were demultiplexed and then collapsed into UMI-guided consensus sequences. Using mixcr v2.1.11, UMI consensuses were aligned to TRA and TRB V and J templates and then assembled into clonotypes. A clonotype was counted as expanded or contracted only if both edgeR and NoisET called the change significant, with noise models trained on biological replicates. For edgeR calls, the thresholds were a false discovery rate-adjusted p below 0.01 and a log2 fold-change of 1. As an exploratory analysis of dynamics, max-normalized trajectories of the 1000 most abundant clonotypes were examined by PCA with hierarchical clustering. Each responding clone was given a CD4 or CD8 phenotype based on the CD4+ and CD8+ repertoires, which had been sequenced separately. TCRdb reprocessing: public reads trimmed at Q25 with fastp, clones called with MiXCR, in-frame beta chains kept. A single entry per CDR3 protein holds the most common genes and DNA from its merged rows. Here the V and J calls rest on TCRdb's processing, not on the authors' analysis. This sample is represented by 85,000 to 130,000 distinct CDR3 sequences; 11% of them were singletons. The ten largest account for around 39% of the sample.

Ficoll-Paque density gradient centrifugation was used to isolate PBMCs. In the germline V gene, CDR1 corresponds to MNHEY and CDR2 to SVGAGI. Compared with germline, V lacks 5 bases and J lacks 5 bases; bases without a gene match: 3. Spanning cysteine to phenylalanine, the CDR3 consists of 13 amino acids. Of the read, only the CDR3 DNA is kept; its 39 bases are in frame from base 1. The sample comprised PBMCs or a T cell subset sorted from them (not recorded which). The chain is made from TRBV6-5 and TRBJ2-3, with 8 bases aligning to TRBD1. The sequence was collected from a man between 18 and 35 years old who had mild COVID-19 (a few samples of this study predate the infection). The sample titles of this study are shuffled in the database, so cell type and time point are left out; the donor was told from shared clones. The CDR3 corresponds to CASSAGGGDTQYF. The nucleotide sequence is given as TGTGCCAGCAGTGCAGGGGGCGGAGATACGCAGTATTTT.